This T cell receptor beta chain came from a study of CD8 T cells in Susac syndrome. Study at large: At blood draw, Susac syndrome patients were therapy-naive, on corticosteroids, or on intravenous immunoglobulin alone. Study observations and caveats: That the number of individuals in its TCR sequencing and HLA analysis was relatively small was acknowledged by the study.

Note on this clonotype: The antigen is undetermined.

cDNA came from roughly 0.53 to 1 ug RNA primed by random hexamers. Amplification of TCR beta CDR3 used immunoSEQ multiplex PCR across 54 Vbeta and 13 Jbeta. Via MiXCR, TCRdb re-called the immunoSEQ multiplex PCR reads, giving one row per CDR3 protein. Among approximately 25,000 distinct CDR3 sequences, around 93% were seen once, and the ten largest hold 0.55% to 0.7%. CD8+ and CD4+ T cells from blood underwent TCR beta sequencing, which was carried out in a high-throughput format. Germline CDR1 and CDR2: SQVTM and ANQGSEA. The CDR3 has 12 residues. Trimming cost V 6 bases and J 5 bases; bases outside gene matches: 3.

The sequence came from a human donor with Susac syndrome. The sequenced material came from CD8+ T cells from PBMCs. The chain links TRBV29-1 to TRBJ2-7; 11 bases are a match to TRBD1. The DNA of the CDR3 is TGCAGCGTCGGACAGGGGGCCAACGAGCAGTACTTC. This gives the protein CSVGQGANEQYF.